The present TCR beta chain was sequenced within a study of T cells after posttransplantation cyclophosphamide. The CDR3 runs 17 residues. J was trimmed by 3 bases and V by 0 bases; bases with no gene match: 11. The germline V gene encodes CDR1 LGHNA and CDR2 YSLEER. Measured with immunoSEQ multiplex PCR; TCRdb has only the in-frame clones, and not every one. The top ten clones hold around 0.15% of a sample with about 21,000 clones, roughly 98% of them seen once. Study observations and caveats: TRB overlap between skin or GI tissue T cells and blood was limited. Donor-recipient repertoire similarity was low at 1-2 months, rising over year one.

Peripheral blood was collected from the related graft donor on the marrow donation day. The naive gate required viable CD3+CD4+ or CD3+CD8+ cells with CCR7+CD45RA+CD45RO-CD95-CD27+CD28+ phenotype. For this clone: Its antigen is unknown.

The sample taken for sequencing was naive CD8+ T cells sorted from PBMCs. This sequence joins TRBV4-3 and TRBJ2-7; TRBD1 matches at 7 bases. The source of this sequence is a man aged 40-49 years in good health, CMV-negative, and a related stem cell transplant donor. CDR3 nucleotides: TGCGCCAGCAGCCAAGATTCGAGGGGGCTAGGCATCTACGAGCAGTACTTC. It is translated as CASSQDSRGLGIYEQYF.